The subject of this entry is one TCR beta chain. The V gene's germline CDR1 is PRHDT and CDR2 FYEKMQ (reference sequence). J lost 1 base, V lost 7 bases, and 6 bases had no gene match. CDR3 length: 17 amino acids. The data were obtained in a study of blood T cell repertoires in COVID-19. Turning to the study itself: Samples taken during acute and convalescent COVID-19 were collected in the United States, Italy and Spain. T cells, B-cell-depleted T cells, or PBMCs provided the cDNA or gDNA that served as material.

In the original analysis: Amplification from reference gene primers served as the basis for estimated nucleated cell counts. Profiled with immunoSEQ multiplex PCR; TCRdb holds only in-frame clones, not every one. V and J calls and clone size follow that table, whereas D and trimming were derived from the DNA. The table records roughly 220,000 clones, approximately 85% of them present only once. J is TRBJ2-3 and V is TRBV13; 15 nucleotides line up with TRBD2. The sequencing sample was made of peripheral blood. The TCR originated in a man between 50 and 59 years old who had recovered from COVID-19. The CDR3: CASTTRTSGRGTDTQYF. The CDR3, as DNA: TGTGCCAGCACCACGAGGACTAGCGGGAGGGGCACAGATACGCAGTATTTT.